What follows are 26 T cell receptor beta chains derived from one specimen sequenced in a study of tumor-infiltrating lymphocytes in oesophageal squamous cell carcinoma. MiXCR, applied by TCRdb to the PCR reads, yields one record per CDR3 protein. The table includes 10,000 or so distinct CDR3 sequences, roughly 50% detected once. Sequencing used esophageal tumor tissue. These receptors were obtained from a female donor with esophageal squamous cell carcinoma.

The rearrangement joins TRBV7-2 to TRBJ2-5; weak D call: TRBD1 (6 bases). The CDR3 runs 13 residues. Germline values: CDR1 SGHTA, CDR2 FQGNSA. Trimming removed 5 bases at V and 4 bases at J, with 11 bases between. CDR3 amino acids: CASSTGKAETQYF. The CDR3 DNA follows: TGTGCCAGCAGCACAGGGAAGGCAGAGACCCAGTACTTC.

This rearrangement joins TRBV7-2 to TRBJ2-3, with TRBD2 matching 8 bases. J gave up 5 bases and V 1 base, and 5 bases lay outside the gene matches. This CDR3 comprises 15 residues. Germline assignment: CDR1 SGHTA and CDR2 FQGNSA. The DNA of the CDR3 is TGTGCCAGCAGCTTAGACGGGAGGGGGGTAGATACGCAGTATTTT. It is translated as CASSLDGRGVDTQYF.

A remark on this clonotype: The conserved phenylalanine or tryptophan is not found at the CDR3 terminus, so this likely reflects a read error. The DNA is left out, because the CDR3 cannot be placed on it with certainty; the CDR3 is given as TCRdb lists it. This chain joins TRBV7-6 and TRBJ2-6; no check of the table's D call, TRBD1, against the DNA was made. Counting both end residues, the CDR3 totals 14 amino acids. Germline V gives CDR1 SGHVS, CDR2 FNYEAQ. The CDR3 reads CASSLPYNEQFFGA.

This sequence joins TRBV10-3 and TRBJ2-5; 10 bases are shared with TRBD2. Germline assignment: CDR1 ENHRY and CDR2 SYGVKD. The V and J ends lost 0 bases and 3 bases, in that order; junction bases with no gene match: 10. This CDR3 has 18 residues. The CDR3 here is CAISESLPSGRAKETQYF. The CDR3 DNA is TGTGCCATCAGTGAGTCTTTACCCAGCGGGAGGGCCAAAGAGACCCAGTACTTC.

The chain couples TRBV11-2 to TRBJ2-3; 7 nucleotides align to TRBD1. Germline CDR1 is SGHAT and CDR2 is FQNNGV. The CDR3 runs 13 residues. After removal of 7 bases from V and 4 bases from J, the junction contained 5 bases not matched to a gene. The CDR3 protein is CASNHRGADTQYF. The CDR3, as DNA: TGTGCCAGCAACCACAGGGGTGCAGATACGCAGTATTTT.

This clonotype was seen many times. This sequence joins TRBV28 and TRBJ2-7; D unresolved. Looked up from germline, CDR1 is MDHEN and CDR2 is SYDVKM. Deletions cut 2 bases from V and 7 bases from J, with 24 bases between. CDR3 size: 17 residues. The chain's CDR3 is CASSLPGTLAFYNEQYF. The CDR3 DNA reads as TGTGCCAGCAGTTTACCCGGAACCCTCGCGTTTTACAATGAGCAGTACTTC. The entire variable domain, with the rest obtained from reference TRBV28 and TRBJ2-7, is as follows: DVKVTQSSRYLVKRTGEKVFLECVQDMDHENMFWYRQDPGLGLRLIYFSYDVKMKEKGDIPEGYSVSREKKERFSLILESASTNQTSMYLCASSLPGTLAFYNEQYFGPGTRLTVT.

As concerns this clonotype: Being one base from a much bigger clone, this may be a read error. The chain is built from TRBV7-8 and TRBJ2-3; the match to TRBD2 covers 11 bases. This CDR3 is built from 15 residues. CDR1 is SGHVS and CDR2 is FQNEAQ in the germline V gene. J lost 14 bases, V lost 4 bases, and 14 bases had no gene match. The CDR3 nucleotides are TGTGCCAGCAGCTACCTGACTAGCGGGAAGGGGGAGCTGTATTTT. This sequence encodes CASSYLTSGKGELYF. Full variable domain (outside the CDR3, taken from reference TRBV7-8 and TRBJ2-3): GAGVSQSPRYKVAKRGQDVALRCDPISGHVSLFWYQQALGQGPEFLTYFQNEAQLDKSGLPSDRFFAERPEGSVSTLKIQRTQQEDSAVYLCASSYLTSGKGELYFGPGTRLTVL.

Regarding this clonotype: The conserved phenylalanine or tryptophan normally closing the CDR3 is absent here, so this likely arose from a read error. The DNA is omitted, as the CDR3 cannot be located on it reliably, and the CDR3 follows TCRdb's listing. The V call is TRBV7-2, the J call TRBJ2-6; the D segment call TRBD2 is taken from the table without a DNA check. Ends included, the CDR3 has 17 residues. Germline CDR1 reads SGHTA; CDR2 reads FQGNSA. Here the CDR3 reads CASSSGLVGYNEQFFGA.

This chain joins TRBV7-8 and TRBJ1-4; D is unclear. CDR1 and CDR2 from the germline V gene are SGHVS and FQNEAQ. The CDR3 sequence is 16 residues long. Deletions cut 2 bases from V and 0 bases from J, with 10 bases between. The CDR3 DNA reads TGTGCCAGCAGCTTAAGTGGCGTTGCAACTAATGAAAAACTGTTTTTT. This translates into CASSLSGVATNEKLFF.

The J gene is TRBJ1-5, the V gene TRBV30, with D unclear. V lost 1 base and J lost 4, with 14 bases in between. The CDR3 sequence is 15 residues long. CDR1 and CDR2 (germline): GTSNPN, SVGIG (reference sequence). Here the CDR3 reads CAWSDSSRWNQPQHF. For the CDR3, the DNA is TGTGCCTGGAGTGACTCCTCCCGATGGAATCAGCCCCAGCATTTT.

The rearrangement joins TRBV12-3 or TRBV12-4 to TRBJ2-5; D is possibly TRBD1 or TRBD2 (6 bases each). The CDR3 has 15 amino acids. The V end was cut by 6 bases, the J end by 7 bases, with 21 bases between. CDR3 coding DNA: TGTGCCAGCAGACCGAACCGACAGGCAGCGGGGACCCAGTACTTC. Its protein product is CASRPNRQAAGTQYF.

At least ten counts were recorded for this clonotype. Possible read error: a much larger clone is one base away. The chain employs TRBV7-3 and TRBJ2-1; no firm D call. The CDR3 has 9 residues. Per germline, CDR1 SGHTA and CDR2 FQGTGA. With 5 bases removed from V and 15 bases from J, the gap between germline ends came to 8 bases. The CDR3 loop is CASSPSPFF. The CDR3 DNA sequence: TGTGCCAGCAGCCCCTCCCCGTTCTTC.

J is TRBJ2-1 and V is TRBV2; D might be TRBD2 (5 bases). Germline CDR1 reads SNHLY; CDR2 reads FYNNEI. V dropped 6 bases and J dropped 5 bases, with 11 bases sitting between them. The CDR3 contains 13 residues. The CDR3 is CASRLAPDNEQFF. The DNA of the CDR3 is TGTGCCAGCAGGCTAGCCCCAGACAATGAGCAGTTCTTC.

In its sample, this clonotype was seen a few times. This chain links TRBV7-6 with TRBJ2-4; a possible D gene is TRBD2 (5 bases). The DNA end is a closer match to TRBJ2-1, so the J assignment may be wrong. The germline CDR1 and CDR2 sequences are SGHVS and FNYEAQ. The CDR3 contains 15 residues. CDR3 sequence (DNA): TGTGCCAGCAGCTTAGACTGGCAGTCGGAGGATGAGCAGTTCTTC. This gives the protein CASSLDWQSEDEQFF.

This clonotype was observed a few times. The chain couples TRBV6-1 to TRBJ1-1; a weak D match, TRBD1 (5 bases). This CDR3 region has 15 residues. Trimming took off 5 bases at V and 1 base at J, with 14 bases between the two ends. CDR1 is MNHNS, CDR2 SASEGT, per germline. The CDR3 loop is CASSTRDGPNTEAFF. CDR3 coding DNA: TGTGCCAGCAGTACCCGGGACGGCCCGAACACTGAAGCTTTCTTT.

The chain combines TRBV6-6 with TRBJ1-1; D gene unclear. The germline V and J ends were trimmed by 8 bases and 0 bases, with 7 bases remaining between them. This CDR3 has 12 residues. CDR1 and CDR2 from the germline V gene are MNHNY and SVGAGI (reference sequence). CDR3 bases: TGTGCCAGCGGGCCATTGAACACTGAAGCTTTCTTT. It translates to CASGPLNTEAFF.

This clonotype has just one count. This chain connects TRBV7-9 to TRBJ2-7; D ambiguous. The germline CDR1 and CDR2 sequences are SEHNR and FQNEAQ (reference sequence). CDR3 length: 13 residues. Trimming removed 4 bases at V and 7 bases at J, with 14 bases between. CDR3 residues: CASSWLVSNEQYF. The CDR3 nucleotides read TGTGCCAGCAGCTGGCTAGTTAGTAATGAGCAGTACTTC.

This sequence joins TRBV6-5 and TRBJ2-7; 8 bases are shared with TRBD1. Near its end, the DNA agrees better with TRBJ2-5, so the J call may be wrong. CDR1 and CDR2 from the germline V gene are MNHEY and SVGAGI. CDR3 length: 15 residues. CDR3 bases: TGTGCCAGCAGGACCGGACAGGGCCTCGGAGAGACCCAGTACTTC. Its translation is CASRTGQGLGETQYF.

This rearrangement joins TRBV7-2 to TRBJ2-3; D unresolved. The CDR3 is 15 amino acids. The germline gives CDR1 SGHTA, CDR2 FQGNSA. The ends were cut back, 4 bases at V and 3 bases at J, with 14 bases in the middle. The CDR3 nucleotides are TGTGCCAGCAGCTCACAGACGTTCAAAACAGATACGCAGTATTTT. Translation: CASSSQTFKTDTQYF.

This clonotype was counted at least ten times. The V and J genes are TRBV20-1 and TRBJ2-6; D possibly corresponds to TRBD2 (5 bases). CDR3 length: 15 amino acids. Germline lookup yields CDR1 DFQATT and CDR2 SNEGSKA (reference sequence). V was shortened by 0 bases and J by 2 bases, with 8 bases between the two germline ends. CDR3 loop: CSARDPGTGANVLTF. The CDR3 bases are TGCAGTGCTAGAGATCCCGGGACTGGGGCCAACGTCCTGACTTTC.

This clonotype is labeled medium-sized (0.01 to 0.1%). A junction boundary mismatches the germline segment, possibly from a read error. This chain links TRBV24-1 with TRBJ2-1; TRBD2 agrees at 12 bases. The CDR3 length is 16 residues. CDR1 is KGHDR, CDR2 SFDVKD, per germline. Here the CDR3 DNA reads TGTGCCACCGGTGATACCGGACTAGCGGGGCGCAATGAGCAGTTCTTC. Protein product: CATGDTGLAGRNEQFF.

This clonotype has ten or more counts. This may stem from a read error, because a much larger clone lies one nucleotide away. This sequence joins TRBV7-8 and TRBJ2-5, with D unresolved. The J call may be mistaken, given a closer DNA end match to TRBJ2-1. Germline CDR1 and CDR2: SGHVS and FQNEAQ. This CDR3 spans 13 amino acids. CDR3 coding DNA: TGTGCCAGCAGCTTCGACGACACCTACGAGCAGTTCTTC. Translating it yields CASSFDDTYEQFF.

The rearrangement uses TRBV7-6 and TRBJ2-1; tentatively, D is TRBD1 (6 bases). Trimming took 1 base from V and 4 from J, leaving 8 bases between them. The germline CDR1 and CDR2 sequences are SGHVS and FNYEAQ. The length of the CDR3 is 14 residues. The CDR3 protein is CASSLGTAYNEQFF. The CDR3 DNA reads as TGTGCCAGCAGCTTAGGGACAGCGTACAATGAGCAGTTCTTC.

In nucleotides, the CDR3 is TGTGCCAGCACCCGGGACTCGACAGATACGCAGTATTTT. This encodes CASTRDSTDTQYF. The chain links TRBV6-1 to TRBJ2-3; possible D gene TRBD2, 6 bases. V was pared by 7 bases and J by 3 bases, with 11 bases between. CDR1 is MNHNS, CDR2 SASEGT, per germline. The CDR3 totals 13 residues.

This clonotype appeared many times. The rearrangement uses TRBV18 and TRBJ2-1; 8 bases map to TRBD2. There are 15 residues in the CDR3. With 0 bases clipped from V and 10 bases from J, the junction kept 8 bases outside the gene matches. Germline assignment: CDR1 KGHSH and CDR2 LQKENI. CDR3 loop: CASSPPGLAPREQFF. In DNA, the CDR3 is TGTGCCAGCTCACCACCAGGACTAGCACCCCGGGAGCAGTTCTTC.

The rearrangement links TRBV7-6 to TRBJ1-4; D call uncertain. CDR3 length equals 15 residues. CDR1 is SGHVS, CDR2 FNYEAQ, per germline. V shed 2 bases and J shed 0 bases, with 7 bases lying between them. In DNA, the CDR3 is TGTGCCAGCAGCTTAATGGGTGCAACTAATGAAAAACTGTTTTTT. This codes for CASSLMGATNEKLFF.